These 10 T cell receptor beta chains were sequenced from one sample in a study of regulatory dendritic cells for organ transplantation (TCRdb year 2017). For these TCRs, the target antigens are not known. The library relied on the immunoSEQ multiplex PCR assay. TCRdb carries this immuneACCESS record with in-frame sequences only. Its versions omit some clonotypes, under half of them owing to an unresolved V gene in the studies checked, with the rest unexplained. Within this sample are approximately 22,000 clones, with approximately 85% of them counted one time only. Roughly 0.67% of the sample comes from the top ten. Sorted T cell subsets were CFSE-labeled and co-cultured for 5 days with allogeneic regulatory or mature dendritic cells at a 1:10 DC:T ratio. Source material: naive CD4+ T cells from blood cultured with regulatory dendritic cells. The cell subset or site label here, explained by the study, means: CD45RA+ naive T cells. The receptors shown here come from a human donor in good health.

The rearrangement links TRBV7-2 to TRBJ2-7; the match to TRBD1 covers 9 bases. Per germline, CDR1 SGHTA and CDR2 FQGNSA. V trimming: 5 bases; J trimming: 1 base; junction bases outside the gene matches: 6. The CDR3 has 15 residues. CDR3 sequence reads: CASSPWGQGSYEQYF. The CDR3 nucleotides read TGTGCCAGCAGCCCTTGGGGACAGGGTTCCTACGAGCAGTACTTC.

V usage is TRBV5-4 and J usage is TRBJ2-3; 7 bases match TRBD2. J gave up 3 bases and V 4 bases, and 11 bases lay outside the gene matches. The CDR3 contains 16 residues. The germline V gene encodes CDR1 SGHNT and CDR2 YYREEE (reference sequence). As DNA, the CDR3 is TGTGCCAGCAGCCGTAGACTAGCTCAGGTGACAGATACGCAGTATTTT. It yields the protein CASSRRLAQVTDTQYF.

This rearrangement joins TRBV7-8 to TRBJ2-1; 16 positions agree with TRBD2. This CDR3 contains 15 residues. Germline lookup yields CDR1 SGHVS and CDR2 FQNEAQ. V shed 5 bases and J 9 bases; nucleotides not matched to a gene: 4. The CDR3 reads CASSPGTSGRGEQFF. The CDR3 DNA is TGTGCCAGCAGCCCGGGGACTAGCGGGAGGGGTGAGCAGTTCTTC.

This clone has just a few counts. The V and J genes are TRBV6-1 and TRBJ2-7; 8 nucleotides match TRBD1. Germline values: CDR1 MNHNS, CDR2 SASEGT. The CDR3 loop spans 14 amino acids. Trimming removed 7 bases from V and 3 bases from J; junction bases left unmatched: 8. The CDR3 coding sequence is TGTGCCAGCATTGACAGGGGCCGCCTCTACGAGCAGTACTTC. It is translated as CASIDRGRLYEQYF.

This clone was observed a handful of times. The chain joins TRBV19 to TRBJ2-2, with unresolved D. The CDR3 spans 15 residues. Trimming took off 6 bases at V and 0 bases at J, with 11 bases between the two ends. Per the germline V gene, CDR1 is LNHDA and CDR2 is SQIVND (reference sequence). In DNA form, the CDR3 reads TGTGCCAGTAGGAGGACCGAAGCGAACACCGGGGAGCTGTTTTTT. It encodes CASRRTEANTGELFF.

This clone came up once. The chain combines TRBV18 with TRBJ2-1; TRBD2 might be the D (6 bases). Germline V gene data show CDR1 as KGHSH and CDR2 as LQKENI. The CDR3 has 15 amino acids. V was clipped by 3 bases and J by 5 bases, with 14 bases between them. Written as DNA, the CDR3 is TGTGCCAGCTCACCCATCGGGGGAGTTAACAATGAGCAGTTCTTC. Its translation is CASSPIGGVNNEQFF.

The table lists this clone with a few counts. The rearrangement joins TRBV5-6 to TRBJ1-2, with D possibly matching TRBD1 (5 bases). The CDR3 totals 14 residues. V was trimmed by 1 base and J by 7 bases, leaving 14 bases between them. CDR1 SGHDT and CDR2 YYEEEE come from the germline V gene. The CDR3 nucleotides read TGTGCCAGCAGCTTGAGCAGGGCGATTGTTGGCTACACCTTC. Translated: CASSLSRAIVGYTF.

This chain connects TRBV7-2 to TRBJ2-7; D gene uncertain. Trimming took off 5 bases at V and 2 bases at J, with 4 bases between the two ends. Germline CDR1 reads SGHTA; CDR2 reads FQGNSA. The CDR3 contains 11 residues. The DNA of the CDR3 is TGTGCCAGCAGCGCGGCCTACGAGCAGTACTTC. The encoded protein is CASSAAYEQYF. The full variable domain, completed using reference TRBV7-2 and TRBJ2-7, is GAGVSQSPSNKVTEKGKDVELRCDPISGHTALYWYRQSLGQGLEFLIYFQGNSAPDKSGLPSDRFSAERTGGSVSTLTIQRTQQEDSAVYLCASSAAYEQYFGPGTRLTVT.

The CDR3 loop is CASSLDQSGSGYEQFF. CDR3 sequence (DNA): TGTGCCAGCAGTTTGGACCAGAGCGGGAGTGGCTATGAGCAGTTCTTC. The rearrangement joins TRBV28 to TRBJ2-1; 8 nucleotides align to TRBD2. With 3 bases clipped from V and 8 bases from J, the junction kept 12 bases outside the gene matches. The germline gives CDR1 MDHEN, CDR2 SYDVKM. The CDR3 consists of 16 residues.

This sequence joins TRBV2 and TRBJ2-1; no firm D call. This CDR3 is built from 15 residues. V was cut by 4 bases and J by 2 bases, with 12 bases left in between. CDR1 and CDR2 from the germline V gene are SNHLY and FYNNEI. CDR3 region: CASSGGRQAYNEQFF. CDR3 in DNA: TGTGCCAGCAGTGGTGGGCGCCAGGCCTACAATGAGCAGTTCTTC.